A selection of T cell receptor beta chains follows, all from one sample in a study of T cells after yellow fever vaccination. TCRdb re-called the 5' RACE reads with MiXCR, one entry per CDR3 protein. The data hold a few hundred thousand distinct CDR3 sequences, with approximately 4% observed a single time. The sample consisted of PBMCs, taken 5 days after the yellow fever booster vaccination. These receptors originate from a man aged 18 to 35 who received the YFV17D yellow fever vaccine. Each CDR3 is given with its conserved first and last residue. Each record gives: V gene, clone size, J gene, D gene, CDR3 protein, CDR3 DNA. The D gene is left open where the match is weak. The size field is filled for only some rows; it gives once, few, many or a size class.

>TRBV6-5|-|TRBJ2-7|TRBD2
CASSYNSGGLPYEQYF
TGTGCCAGCAGTTACAATAGCGGGGGCCTCCCCTACGAGCAGTACTTC
>TRBV11-2|many|TRBJ2-3|TRBD1
CASSTGGRTDTQYF
TGTGCCAGCTCTACAGGGGGCAGGACAGATACGCAGTATTTT
>TRBV7-2|many|TRBJ1-1|-
CASSSHSVNTEAFF
TGTGCCAGCAGCTCACACAGCGTGAACACTGAAGCTTTCTTT
>TRBV6-2/TRBV6-3|many|TRBJ2-3|-
CASSYADRFGDTQYF
TGTGCCAGCAGTTACGCAGACAGGTTCGGAGATACGCAGTATTTT
>TRBV7-3|many|TRBJ2-3|-
CASSLRASTDTQYF
TGTGCCAGCAGCTTAAGGGCTAGCACAGATACGCAGTATTTT
>TRBV6-6|-|TRBJ1-2|TRBD1
CASSRTGENYGYTF
TGTGCCAGCAGTAGGACAGGGGAGAACTATGGCTACACCTTC
>TRBV7-2|few|TRBJ2-1|-
CASSLENRSGGQFF
TGTGCCAGCAGCTTAGAAAACAGATCCGGTGGGCAGTTCTTC
>TRBV5-1|-|TRBJ1-1|-
CASSLDQARTEAFF
TGCGCCAGCAGCTTGGATCAGGCAAGGACTGAAGCTTTCTTT
>TRBV4-1|few|TRBJ1-4|-
CASSPKWGANEKLFF
TGCGCCAGCAGCCCCAAATGGGGGGCTAATGAAAAACTGTTTTTT
>TRBV5-1|-|TRBJ2-3|TRBD2
CASSLGVAGGRADTQYF
TGCGCCAGCAGCTTGGGCGTAGCGGGGGGCAGGGCAGATACGCAGTATTTT
>TRBV2|many|TRBJ1-5|TRBD1
CASSSNRGAYSNQPQHF
TGTGCCAGCAGTTCTAACAGGGGCGCCTATAGCAATCAGCCCCAGCATTTT
>TRBV6-5|few|TRBJ2-7|TRBD2
CASSYSSGGAYEQYF
TGTGCCAGCAGTTACTCGAGCGGGGGGGCCTACGAGCAGTACTTC
>TRBV4-3|many|TRBJ1-6|-
CASSPGTASALHF
TGCGCCAGCAGCCCGGGTACGGCGTCAGCCCTCCACTTT
>TRBV27|many|TRBJ2-7|-
CASSFEQGFYEQYF
TGTGCCAGCAGTTTCGAACAGGGATTCTACGAGCAGTACTTC
>TRBV4-3|few|TRBJ1-2|-
CASSQGTKARVYGYTF
TGCGCCAGCAGCCAAGGGACAAAGGCAAGGGTCTATGGCTACACCTTC
>TRBV4-3|few|TRBJ2-1|-
CASSQDRAGSNEQFF
TGCGCCAGCAGCCAAGATCGGGCCGGGTCCAATGAGCAGTTCTTC
>TRBV27|few|TRBJ2-7|TRBD1
CASSFLTGQSYEQYF
TGTGCCAGCAGTTTTTTGACGGGACAGTCCTACGAGCAGTACTTC
>TRBV2|few|TRBJ2-3|TRBD2
CASRAPLGGGATDTQYF
TGTGCCAGCCGAGCACCCCTGGGCGGGGGGGCAACAGATACGCAGTATTTT
>TRBV4-1|-|TRBJ1-1|-
CASSRGGDGRSTEAFF
TGCGCCAGCAGCCGGGGCGGGGACGGGAGGAGCACTGAAGCTTTCTTT
>TRBV6-6|few|TRBJ2-2|TRBD1
CASQTGIAGELFF
TGTGCCAGTCAGACAGGGATCGCCGGGGAGCTGTTTTTT
>TRBV7-9|many|TRBJ1-5|-
CASSRDINQPQHF
TGTGCCAGCAGCCGGGACATCAATCAGCCCCAGCATTTT
>TRBV12-3/TRBV12-4|many|TRBJ1-5|-
CASSLAGQGHQPQHF
TGTGCCAGCAGTTTAGCGGGTCAGGGACATCAGCCCCAGCATTTT
>TRBV5-1|many|TRBJ1-1|TRBD1
CASSSYRTGRSEAFF
TGCGCCAGCAGCTCTTACCGGACAGGGAGGAGTGAAGCTTTCTTT
>TRBV5-4|few|TRBJ1-1|-
CASSLPGASNTEAFF
TGTGCCAGCAGCTTGCCAGGGGCGAGTAACACTGAAGCTTTCTTT
>TRBV6-5|many|TRBJ1-2|TRBD1
CASSYAGTAAGYTF
TGTGCCAGCAGTTACGCCGGGACAGCGGCTGGCTACACCTTC
>TRBV12-3/TRBV12-4|-|TRBJ1-2|-
CASSLRRGNGYTF
TGTGCCAGCAGTTTAAGGAGGGGAAATGGCTACACCTTC
>TRBV20-1|many|TRBJ1-6|-
CSARAGKGYNSPLHF
TGCAGTGCTAGAGCAGGGAAAGGGTATAATTCACCCCTCCACTTT
>TRBV20-1|many|TRBJ2-7|-
CSARLSGRRLNEQYF
TGCAGTGCTAGATTGTCAGGGAGGAGGTTGAACGAGCAGTACTTC
>TRBV7-6|few|TRBJ1-6|-
CASSLAHRGWGYNSPLHF
TGTGCCAGCAGCTTAGCCCACCGGGGCTGGGGATATAATTCACCCCTCCACTTT
>TRBV4-1|-|TRBJ2-4|TRBD1
CASSITLQGAAKNIQYF
TGCGCCAGCAGCATCACCCTACAGGGGGCGGCCAAAAACATTCAGTACTTC
>TRBV7-3|few|TRBJ1-6|-
CASSRPGGHSPLHF
TGTGCCAGCAGCCGTCCAGGAGGTCATTCACCCCTCCACTTT
>TRBV3-1|many|TRBJ2-1|-
CASSQVSGVYNEQFF
TGTGCCAGCAGCCAAGTCTCCGGGGTTTACAATGAGCAGTTCTTC
>TRBV5-1|many|TRBJ2-1|TRBD1
CASSLQGEYNEQFF
TGCGCCAGCAGCTTGCAGGGGGAGTACAATGAGCAGTTCTTC
>TRBV7-8|many|TRBJ1-5|-
CASRLRHPGISNQPQHF
TGTGCCAGCAGGTTAAGACATCCGGGAATCTCCAATCAGCCCCAGCATTTT
>TRBV6-2/TRBV6-3|many|TRBJ2-6|-
CASSSPFSGANVLTF
TGTGCCAGCAGTTCCCCCTTCTCTGGGGCCAACGTCCTGACTTTC
>TRBV5-5|-|TRBJ2-3|-
CASSNTRGATDTQYF
TGTGCCAGCAGCAATACCAGGGGAGCGACAGATACGCAGTATTTT
>TRBV11-2|few|TRBJ2-1|-
CASSLTPANGEFF
TGTGCCAGCAGCCTAACCCCAGCTAACGGGGAGTTCTTC
>TRBV6-5|few|TRBJ1-6|-
CASGRGRSVSIWAPLHF
TGTGCCAGCGGCCGGGGGAGGTCCGTCTCCATCTGGGCACCCCTCCACTTT
>TRBV6-2/TRBV6-3|-|TRBJ1-5|TRBD1
CASNWDRESNQPQHF
TGTGCCAGCAATTGGGACAGGGAAAGCAATCAGCCCCAGCATTTT
>TRBV12-3/TRBV12-4|many|TRBJ2-5|-
CASSLKGRETQYF
TGTGCCAGCAGTTTAAAGGGCCGAGAGACCCAGTACTTC
>TRBV6-5|few|TRBJ2-1|TRBD2
CASSSGLAGVLSYNEQFF
TGTGCCAGCAGTTCTGGACTAGCGGGGGTCCTCTCCTACAATGAGCAGTTCTTC
>TRBV7-9|-|TRBJ1-2|-
CASSSGPWGYTF
TGTGCCAGCAGCTCAGGTCCGTGGGGCTACACCTTC
>TRBV27|many|TRBJ1-1|TRBD1
CASFTAGGFGGATEAFF
TGTGCCAGCTTCACAGCAGGGGGTTTCGGGGGCGCCACTGAAGCTTTCTTT
>TRBV4-3|many|TRBJ2-2|TRBD2
CASSLTTSGLGELFF
TGCGCCAGCAGCCTCACGACTAGCGGCCTCGGGGAGCTGTTTTTT
>TRBV27|few|TRBJ2-1|TRBD1
CASRHRGYNEQFF
TGTGCCAGCAGACACAGGGGCTACAATGAGCAGTTCTTC
>TRBV28|-|TRBJ1-6|-
CASGDEGSPLHF
TGTGCCAGCGGCGACGAGGGTTCACCCCTCCACTTT
>TRBV25-1|many|TRBJ2-2|-
CATKSAELNTGELFF
TGTGCCACCAAATCGGCAGAACTGAACACCGGGGAGCTGTTTTTT
>TRBV7-2|few|TRBJ2-1|-
CASSLAPGGDEQFF
TGTGCCAGCAGCTTAGCGCCGGGGGGCGATGAGCAGTTCTTC